The 6 T cell receptor beta chains below were found in one sample sequenced in a study of blood T cell repertoires in COVID-19. TCRdb's copy holds only in-frame clones and misses some; the assay was immunoSEQ multiplex PCR. The sample lists more than 250,000 clones; 80% to 90% were seen once. Material for sequencing was peripheral blood. The receptors shown here come from a man younger than 30 who had recovered from COVID-19.

V and J are TRBV6-6 and TRBJ2-3; 8 bases are shared with TRBD1. Germline loops: CDR1 MNHNY, CDR2 SVGAGI (reference sequence). Germline trimming cut 6 bases from V and 1 base from J; bases unmatched to any gene: 3. The CDR3 is 14 residues long. CDR3 coding DNA: TGTGCCAGCAGGACAGGGGTCCGCACAGATACGCAGTATTTT. The encoded protein is CASRTGVRTDTQYF.

This sequence joins TRBV9 and TRBJ1-1; D perhaps matches TRBD1 (5 bases). Germline values: CDR1 SGDLS, CDR2 YYNGEE. Trimming removed 1 base at V and 4 bases at J, with 11 bases between. The CDR3 extends over 14 amino acids. The CDR3 here is CASSVLGEGTEAFF. The CDR3 DNA follows: TGTGCCAGCAGCGTATTAGGGGAAGGCACTGAAGCTTTCTTT.

CDR3 nucleotide sequence: TGTGCCAGTAGTACCAGGGACACCCTGAACACCGGGGAGCTGTTTTTT. It is translated as CASSTRDTLNTGELFF. The chain combines TRBV19 with TRBJ2-2; perhaps TRBD1 as D (6 bases). The length of the CDR3 is 16 residues. Between the trimmed V and J ends, which lost 4 bases and 1 base, there was a span of 13 bases. Per germline, CDR1 LNHDA and CDR2 SQIVND (reference sequence).

The chain carries TRBV2 and TRBJ1-2, with D hard to call. V lost 11 bases to trimming and J lost 2 bases, with 12 bases between them. From germline, CDR1 is SNHLY and CDR2 FYNNEI. This CDR3 contains 12 residues. CDR3 in amino acids: CASVSLNYGYTF. CDR3 DNA sequence: TGTGCCTCGGTAAGCCTGAACTATGGCTACACCTTC.

This clone has only one observation. V gene TRBV27 combines with J gene TRBJ1-2; TRBD1 is a possible D gene (5 bases). The CDR3 is made up of 14 amino acids. V was cut by 8 bases and J by 1 base, with 14 bases left in between. CDR1 and CDR2 (germline): MNHEY, SMNVEV (reference sequence). CDR3 region: CASGGAGNNYGYTF. CDR3 DNA: TGTGCCAGCGGAGGGGCAGGAAATAACTATGGCTACACCTTC.

In DNA, the CDR3 is TGTGCCAGCTCAGCTCTAGGGGGTGCCAAAAACATTCAGTACTTC. Its protein is CASSALGGAKNIQYF. This sequence joins TRBV18 and TRBJ2-4; a possible D gene is TRBD1 (6 bases). Germline loops: CDR1 KGHSH, CDR2 LQKENI. CDR3 size: 15 residues. The V and J ends lost 5 bases and 1 base respectively, with 12 bases between them.